The 22 T cell receptor beta chains below come from one sample, sequenced in a study of post-analysis software for immune sequencing data. Broader study findings: TRBV5-6, TRBV5-1 and TRBV20-1 belonged to a set of about five TRBV segments that were more frequent in patients than controls.

The antigens these receptors bind are not known. Tagging with unique molecular identifiers was a feature of the TCR beta cDNA libraries. TCRdb reprocessed the PCR reads with MiXCR, giving one entry per CDR3 protein. The sample has about 430,000 distinct CDR3 sequences, more than 30% seen once; the top ten hold about 8%. The specimen was blood. The receptors shown here come from a girl aged 2 to 10 with multiple sclerosis.

J is TRBJ2-1 and V is TRBV2, with 8 nucleotides matching TRBD2. Germline loops: CDR1 SNHLY, CDR2 FYNNEI. The CDR3 is made up of 14 amino acids. With V trimmed by 6 bases and J by 4 bases, 5 bases remained unmatched. The CDR3 DNA reads as TGTGCCAGCAGGGCGGGGGGCGGTTACAATGAGCAGTTCTTC. Translated, it gives CASRAGGGYNEQFF.

The J gene is TRBJ2-7, the V gene TRBV20-1, with D perhaps TRBD1 (5 bases). Trimming removed 6 bases at V and 2 bases at J, with 17 bases between. The CDR3 is 14 residues long. Germline assignment: CDR1 DFQATT and CDR2 SNEGSKA (reference sequence). CDR3 sequence reads: CSAQGGIRTYEQYF. The CDR3, as DNA: TGCAGTGCCCAGGGCGGAATTAGGACCTACGAGCAGTACTTC.

The chain couples TRBV29-1 to TRBJ2-1, with 11 bases lining up with TRBD2. The J segment lost 8 bases and the V segment lost 7 bases, leaving 13 bases of the junction unmatched. The CDR3 runs 15 residues. Germline V CDR1 and CDR2: SQVTM, ANQGSEA. The CDR3 is CSARGLAVMFYEQFF. The CDR3 DNA reads TGCAGCGCTAGGGGACTAGCGGTGATGTTCTATGAGCAGTTCTTC.

V is TRBV28 and J is TRBJ1-2, with D possibly matching TRBD1 (5 bases). Between the trimmed V and J ends, which lost 2 bases and 7 bases, there was a span of 17 bases. CDR1 is MDHEN, CDR2 SYDVKM, per germline. The CDR3 length is 15 residues. The CDR3 coding sequence is TGTGCCAGCAGTTTAATCGGGGCCTTAGGAACTGGCTACACCTTC. Its translation is CASSLIGALGTGYTF.

The J gene is TRBJ2-4, the V gene TRBV6-1; the D is unclear. The DNA end favors TRBJ2-7, so the J call may be wrong. CDR1 and CDR2 (germline): MNHNS, SASEGT. This CDR3 is 12 amino acids long. CDR3 in amino acids: CASSPQACEQYF. The DNA for the CDR3 is TGTGCCAGCAGTCCACAAGCCTGCGAGCAGTACTTC.

This clonotype was seen a few times. The rearrangement links TRBV20-1 to TRBJ2-7, with D possibly being TRBD1 (5 bases). Trimming pared 5 bases from V and 0 bases from J, leaving 17 bases between. Germline V gene lookup returns CDR1 DFQATT and CDR2 SNEGSKA (reference sequence). The CDR3 is 15 residues long. As DNA, the CDR3 is TGCAGTGCTTACTCAATGACAGACCTCTCCTACGAGCAGTACTTC. It is translated as CSAYSMTDLSYEQYF.

The chain couples TRBV15 to TRBJ2-7; tentatively, D is TRBD1 (6 bases). There are 13 residues in the CDR3. V lost 0 bases, J lost 3 bases, and 6 bases lay in between. Germline V gene lookup returns CDR1 LNHNV and CDR2 YYDKDF (reference sequence). CDR3 sequence: CATSREQGYEQYF. For the CDR3, the DNA is TGTGCCACCAGCAGAGAACAGGGCTACGAGCAGTACTTC.

This chain uses TRBV12-3 or TRBV12-4 with TRBJ1-5, with D hard to call. V lost 5 bases, J lost 3 bases, and 17 bases lay in between. The CDR3 spans 16 residues. CDR3 in amino acids: CASSGEERGANQPQHF. Here the CDR3 DNA reads TGTGCCAGCAGTGGGGAAGAGCGGGGAGCCAATCAGCCCCAGCATTTT.

This clonotype was picked up one time. The chain carries TRBV5-1 and TRBJ2-7; D possibly corresponds to TRBD1 (5 bases). Germline V gene data show CDR1 as SGHRS and CDR2 as YFSETQ. V was trimmed by 4 bases and J by 5 bases, leaving 22 bases between them. The CDR3 runs to 16 residues. Here the CDR3 DNA reads TGCGCCAGCAGCGCGTCCAGGGTTGGATGGAGCCACGAGCAGTACTTC. This codes for CASSASRVGWSHEQYF. Full variable domain (outside the CDR3, taken from reference TRBV5-1 and TRBJ2-7): KAGVTQTPRYLIKTRGQQVTLSCSPISGHRSVSWYQQTPGQGLQFLFEYFSETQRNKGNFPGRFSGRQFSNSRSEMNVSTLELGDSALYLCASSASRVGWSHEQYFGPGTRLTVT.

This clonotype was seen only a few times. This chain connects TRBV20-1 to TRBJ1-6, with unresolved D. Trimming shortened V by 5 bases and J by 7 bases, and 6 bases separated the two germline ends. Germline CDR1 reads DFQATT; CDR2 reads SNEGSKA (reference sequence). CDR3 length: 11 amino acids. The CDR3 protein is CSAAFNSPLHF. In nucleotides, the CDR3 is TGCAGTGCTGCCTTCAATTCACCCCTCCACTTT.

This clonotype was seen a few times. V and J are TRBV20-1 and TRBJ2-7, with 8 bases fitting TRBD2. The CDR3 consists of 14 residues. Germline V gene lookup returns CDR1 DFQATT and CDR2 SNEGSKA (reference sequence). V trimming: 5 bases; J trimming: 5 bases; junction bases outside the gene matches: 11. CDR3 coding DNA: TGCAGTGCTGTACCGGGACTAGGAATCGACGAGCAGTACTTC. Translated, it gives CSAVPGLGIDEQYF.

V and J are TRBV5-1 and TRBJ2-1, with D possibly TRBD2 on 6 matching bases. The CDR3 runs 14 residues. Per the germline V gene, CDR1 is SGHRS and CDR2 is YFSETQ. V was trimmed by 0 bases and J by 6 bases, leaving 10 bases between them. CDR3 amino acids: CASSLGLGVNEQFF. The CDR3 DNA sequence: TGCGCCAGCAGCTTGGGACTAGGGGTCAATGAGCAGTTCTTC. The full variable domain, rest sourced from reference TRBV5-1 and TRBJ2-1, is KAGVTQTPRYLIKTRGQQVTLSCSPISGHRSVSWYQQTPGQGLQFLFEYFSETQRNKGNFPGRFSGRQFSNSRSEMNVSTLELGDSALYLCASSLGLGVNEQFFGPGTRLTVL.

This clonotype has only a few counts. This chain connects TRBV7-9 to TRBJ1-2; D gene ambiguous. The ends were cut back, 5 bases at V and 9 bases at J, with 22 bases in the middle. The CDR3 sequence is 15 residues long. The germline CDR1 and CDR2 sequences are SEHNR and FQNEAQ (reference sequence). CDR3 amino acids: CASSPQRHGYLSYTF. The DNA for the CDR3 is TGTGCCAGCAGCCCCCAAAGGCACGGTTATTTGAGCTACACCTTC.

This chain uses TRBV5-5 with TRBJ2-5; TRBD1 or TRBD2 may be the D gene (5 bases each). The end of the DNA aligns better with TRBJ2-7, so the J call may be wrong. CDR1 and CDR2 from the germline V gene are SGHKS and YYEKEE (reference sequence). The CDR3 loop spans 17 amino acids. The CDR3 sequence is CASSLAFSSGTSYEQYF. CDR3 in DNA: TGTGCCAGCAGCTTGGCCTTTAGCAGTGGGACCTCCTACGAGCAGTACTTC.

The genes are TRBV12-3 or TRBV12-4 and TRBJ1-2, with D unresolved. CDR3 length: 14 residues. Trimming left V 4 bases short and J 3 bases short, with 12 bases between. CDR3 bases: TGTGCCAGCAGTTCCCAAGGAACCTACTATGGCTACACCTTC. Protein sequence: CASSSQGTYYGYTF.

This rearrangement joins TRBV12-3 or TRBV12-4 to TRBJ2-3; D not resolved. V was cut by 5 bases and J by 0 bases, with 12 bases left in between. The length of the CDR3 is 15 residues. The CDR3 here is CASSVQATSTDTQYF. The DNA of the CDR3 is TGTGCCAGCAGTGTCCAGGCGACTAGCACAGATACGCAGTATTTT.

The CDR3 DNA reads as TGTGCCATCAGTGAGGGGGACAGCGTGAACACTGAAGCTTTCTTT. Translation gives CAISEGDSVNTEAFF. This chain uses TRBV10-3 with TRBJ1-1; 7 bases align to TRBD1. Germline loops: CDR1 ENHRY, CDR2 SYGVKD. After removal of 2 bases from V and 0 bases from J, the junction contained 3 bases not matched to a gene. This CDR3 is built from 15 residues.

The V call is TRBV4-2, the J call TRBJ1-6; possible D gene TRBD1, 5 bases. The V gene lost 4 bases and the J gene lost 8 bases, with 9 bases spanning the gap. In germline, CDR1 is LGHNA, CDR2 YNFKEQ. The CDR3 runs to 13 residues. Here the CDR3 DNA reads TGTGCCAGCAGCCCCAGGGCGGATTCACCCCTCCACTTT. It encodes CASSPRADSPLHF.

The sample holds a few counts of this clonotype. The chain carries TRBV4-1 and TRBJ1-2; D not certain. The CDR3 length is 14 residues. With 2 bases removed from V and 5 bases from J, the gap between germline ends came to 12 bases. Germline assignment: CDR1 MGHRA and CDR2 YSYEKL. CDR3 residues: CASSQMVGSYGYTF. The CDR3 coding sequence is TGCGCCAGCAGCCAAATGGTAGGCTCTTATGGCTACACCTTC.

V gene TRBV28 combines with J gene TRBJ2-4; a possible D gene is TRBD1 (5 bases). TRBJ2-7 explains the end of the DNA better; the J call may be wrong. Looked up from germline, CDR1 is MDHEN and CDR2 is SYDVKM. The CDR3 covers 11 residues. CDR3 region: CASSSRDEQYF. The CDR3 DNA reads as TGTGCCAGCAGTTCCAGGGACGAGCAGTACTTC.

Worth noting for this clonotype: A junction boundary mismatches the germline segment, possibly from a read error. This sequence joins TRBV12-3 or TRBV12-4 and TRBJ2-3; 12 nucleotides align to TRBD1. The CDR3 sequence is 15 residues long. CDR3 sequence reads: CASSQGQGATDAQYF. The CDR3 DNA follows: TGTGCCAGCAGTCAGGGACAGGGGGCGACAGATGCGCAGTATTTT.

Only a few counts were recorded for this clonotype. The rearrangement joins TRBV10-3 to TRBJ2-7; 7 bases match TRBD1. This CDR3 has 14 amino acids. Germline loops: CDR1 ENHRY, CDR2 SYGVKD. The V gene end was trimmed by 6 bases and the J gene end by 5 bases; junction bases not matched to a gene: 10. The CDR3 DNA reads as TGTGCCATCAGCTGGACAGGTCCTAAAGACGAGCAGTACTTC. Protein product: CAISWTGPKDEQYF.